The T cell receptor (beta chain) described here comes from a study of patients and donors after allogeneic stem cell transplantation. From the RT-PCR reads, TCRdb called clonotypes with MiXCR, one entry per CDR3 protein. Among 400,000 to 450,000 distinct CDR3 sequences listed, under 20% were seen once. The V end lost 8 bases, the J end lost 0 bases, and 14 bases lay between the germline ends. Per the germline V gene, CDR1 is SGDLS and CDR2 is YYNGEE. This CDR3 has 15 residues. This clonotype showed up just a few times. The sequence was obtained from a human donor who was either an allogeneic HSCT recipient or a stem cell or donor lymphocyte infusion donor (not recorded which). It is not recorded whose cells these are; they may come from a transplant donor. The specimen was blood, either unsorted or a sorted T cell fraction (not recorded which). The chain carries TRBV9 and TRBJ2-2, with D possibly being TRBD1 or TRBD2 (5 bases each). The CDR3 coding sequence is TGTGCCAGTGGGGGTGGGCGGACGAACACCGGGGAGCTGTTTTTT. Protein product: CASGGGRTNTGELFF.